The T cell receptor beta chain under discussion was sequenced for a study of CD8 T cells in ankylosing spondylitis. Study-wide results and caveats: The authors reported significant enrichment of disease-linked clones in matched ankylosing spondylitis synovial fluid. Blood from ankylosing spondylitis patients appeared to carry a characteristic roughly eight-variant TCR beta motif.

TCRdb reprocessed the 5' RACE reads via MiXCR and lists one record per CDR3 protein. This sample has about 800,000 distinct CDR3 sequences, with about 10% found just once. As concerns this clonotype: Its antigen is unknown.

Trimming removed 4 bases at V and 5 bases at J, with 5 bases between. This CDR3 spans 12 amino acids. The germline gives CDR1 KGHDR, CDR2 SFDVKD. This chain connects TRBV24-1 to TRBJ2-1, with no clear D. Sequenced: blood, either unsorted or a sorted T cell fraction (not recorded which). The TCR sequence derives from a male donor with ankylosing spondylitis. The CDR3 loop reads CATSDPNNEQFF. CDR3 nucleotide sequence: TGTGCCACCAGTGACCCTAACAATGAGCAGTTCTTC.